This record concerns one T cell receptor (beta chain) sequence. TCRdb keeps only in-frame clones here, not all; method: immunoSEQ multiplex PCR. The sample consists of around 200,000 clones, approximately 91% of them appearing once. Germline lookup yields CDR1 LGHNA and CDR2 YNFKEQ. The CDR3 is 16 amino acids. J lost 3 bases, V lost 3 bases, and 5 bases had no gene match. This entry belongs to a study of blood T cell repertoires in COVID-19. The gene calls are TRBV4-2 and TRBJ2-7, with TRBD2 matching 13 bases. What was sequenced was peripheral blood. The TCR was taken from a man aged 18 to 30 with active or convalescent COVID-19. The CDR3 loop is CASSQTGTSGIYEQYF. DNA of the CDR3: TGTGCCAGCAGCCAGACTGGGACTAGCGGGATCTACGAGCAGTACTTC.